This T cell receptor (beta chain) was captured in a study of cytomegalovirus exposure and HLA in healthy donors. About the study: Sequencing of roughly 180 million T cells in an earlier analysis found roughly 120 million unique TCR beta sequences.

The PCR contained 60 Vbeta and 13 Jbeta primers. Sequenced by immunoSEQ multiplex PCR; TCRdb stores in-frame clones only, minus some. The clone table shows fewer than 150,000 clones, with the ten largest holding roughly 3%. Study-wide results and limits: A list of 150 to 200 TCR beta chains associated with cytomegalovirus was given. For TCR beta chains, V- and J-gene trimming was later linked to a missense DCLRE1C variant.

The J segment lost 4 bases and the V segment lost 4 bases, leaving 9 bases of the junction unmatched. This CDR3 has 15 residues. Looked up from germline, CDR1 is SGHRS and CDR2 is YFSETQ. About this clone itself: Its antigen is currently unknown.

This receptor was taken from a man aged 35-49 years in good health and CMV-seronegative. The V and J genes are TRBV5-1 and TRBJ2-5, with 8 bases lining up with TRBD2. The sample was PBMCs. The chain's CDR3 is CASSHSGGPRETQYF. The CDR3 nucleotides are TGCGCCAGCAGCCACTCGGGGGGGCCAAGAGAGACCCAGTACTTC.